This T cell receptor (beta chain) was documented in a study of blood T cell repertoires in COVID-19. Across the study: T cells, B-cell-depleted T cells, or PBMCs provided the cDNA or gDNA that served as material.

Clinical histories supplied by participants themselves formed the basis of cohort assignment. J gave up 1 base and V 1 base, and 6 bases lay outside the gene matches. The CDR3 extends over 16 amino acids. The germline gives CDR1 KGHSH, CDR2 LQKENI. As processed by the authors: Amplification of reference gene primers provided the estimated nucleated cell counts. Data came from immunoSEQ multiplex PCR; TCRdb stores just in-frame clones and leaves some out. The V and J calls and clone size come from that table; D and trimming were worked out from the DNA. The sample lists about 290,000 clones, roughly nine tenths seen once, with 1.7% in the top ten.

This clonotype was sampled from a woman between 40 and 55 years old who had recovered from COVID-19. The sample was PBMCs or T cells enriched from blood (not recorded which). This rearrangement joins TRBV18 to TRBJ1-1, with 7 nucleotides matching TRBD1. The CDR3 DNA follows: TGTGCCAGCTCACCACTCTCCAGGGGGAGGAACACTGAAGCTTTCTTT. As protein: CASSPLSRGRNTEAFF.